The 4 T cell receptor beta chains given below trace back to one sample, sequenced in a study of PD-1 blockade in classical Hodgkin lymphoma. Time point meaning: cycle 4 day 1 (C4D1), after 5 to 7 weeks of nivolumab. Exposure to brentuximab vedotin varied, and each patient had relapsed following autologous stem cell transplantation. Sequencing used immunoSEQ multiplex PCR; TCRdb keeps in-frame clones, though not all of them. The data hold about 20,000 clones, with roughly 72% observed a single time. The sequencing used peripheral blood mononuclear cells (PBMCs), collected before the fourth cycle of nivolumab. These receptors all come from a human donor with classical Hodgkin lymphoma.

This chain joins TRBV27 and TRBJ2-1; 8 bases align to TRBD1. Per the germline V gene, CDR1 is MNHEY and CDR2 is SMNVEV (reference sequence). The CDR3 is 14 residues long. V was clipped by 8 bases and J by 8 bases; unmatched bases: 11. The CDR3 coding sequence is TGTGCCAGCCTACCGGGGCAGGGGGCGGATGAGCAGTTCTTC. Protein product: CASLPGQGADEQFF.

The chain uses TRBV7-9 and TRBJ1-5; D unresolved. The V end was cut by 3 bases, the J end by 7 bases, with 10 bases between. The CDR3 has 13 amino acids. The germline V gene encodes CDR1 SEHNR and CDR2 FQNEAQ (reference sequence). CDR3 protein: CASSLEGPQPQHF. DNA of the CDR3: TGTGCCAGCAGCTTGGAGGGTCCACAGCCCCAGCATTTT.

This chain uses TRBV19 with TRBJ1-5; the D is unclear. V was trimmed by 3 bases and J by 5 bases, leaving 8 bases between them. Germline values: CDR1 LNHDA, CDR2 SQIVND (reference sequence). The CDR3 spans 13 residues. The CDR3 is CASSIRWDQPQHF. The DNA of the CDR3 is TGTGCCAGTAGTATTAGGTGGGATCAGCCCCAGCATTTT. Full variable domain (remainder filled in from reference TRBV19 and TRBJ1-5): DGGITQSPKYLFRKEGQNVTLSCEQNLNHDAMYWYRQDPGQGLRLIYYSQIVNDFQKGDIAEGYSVSREKKESFPLTVTSAQKNPTAFYLCASSIRWDQPQHFGDGTRLSIL.

CDR3 DNA sequence: TGTGCCAGCAGCGGCGGGAGAGCCGGGGAGCTGTTTTTT. It translates to CASSGGRAGELFF. V usage is TRBV7-3 and J usage is TRBJ2-2, with 7 bases aligning to TRBD2. J lost 6 bases, V lost 5 bases, and 3 bases had no gene match. CDR3 length: 13 amino acids. CDR1 SGHTA and CDR2 FQGTGA come from the germline V gene.